This T cell receptor beta chain stems from a study of blood T cell repertoires in COVID-19. Study overall: Material from acute and convalescent COVID-19 was sourced from the United States, Italy and Spain. T cells, B-cell-depleted T cells, or PBMCs supplied cDNA or gDNA.

Authors' data handling: Amplification from reference gene primers served as the basis for estimated nucleated cell counts. Clones were read by immunoSEQ multiplex PCR, and TCRdb kept only the in-frame ones, dropping some. The V and J calls and clone size come from that table; D and trimming were worked out from the DNA. The sample yields a few hundred thousand clones, around 83% seen once. There are 18 residues in the CDR3. The V and J ends lost 5 bases and 0 bases, in that order; junction bases with no gene match: 7. The germline V gene has CDR1 SGHTA and CDR2 FQGNSA. The gene calls are TRBV7-2 and TRBJ2-7; TRBD2 aligns across 16 bases. The TCR was taken from a human donor in a cohort sampled during active COVID-19. Sequencing used peripheral blood. CDR3 sequence (DNA): TGTGCCAGCAGCCTAGGGACTAGCGGGAGGGGGGCCTCCTACGAGCAGTACTTC. This sequence encodes CASSLGTSGRGASYEQYF.